The 12 T cell receptor beta chains given below trace back to one sample, sequenced in a study of shared clonotypes between healthy human individuals. Selected positively for CCR7 and CD45RO-negative, naive CD8 cells excluded terminally differentiated effector memory CD45RA+ cells. Clones were sequenced by immunoSEQ multiplex PCR, and TCRdb holds only the in-frame ones, with some missing. This table holds 560,000 or so clones, 95% to 96% found once. Material for sequencing was naive CD8+ T cells sorted from blood. Receptors originate from a woman between 25 and 40 years old in good health.

The chain is built from TRBV27 and TRBJ2-7; possible D gene TRBD2, 5 bases. CDR3 length: 15 amino acids. Germline V lookup: CDR1 MNHEY, CDR2 SMNVEV (reference sequence). V was cut by 6 bases and J by 0 bases, with 15 bases left in between. The CDR3 nucleotides read TGTGCCAGCAGCCCACTAGGAACCTACTCCTACGAGCAGTACTTC. Protein sequence: CASSPLGTYSYEQYF.

The V and J genes are TRBV25-1 and TRBJ2-7; D is unclear. The ends were cut back, 0 bases at V and 5 bases at J, with 5 bases in the middle. The CDR3 is made up of 12 amino acids. Germline assignment: CDR1 MGHDK and CDR2 SYGVNS. Here the CDR3 DNA reads TGTGCCAGCAGTGAATACGGAGACGAGCAGTACTTC. Translated: CASSEYGDEQYF.

This clone has a single count. The rearrangement links TRBV6-5 to TRBJ1-2; perhaps TRBD1 as D (5 bases). The CDR3 has 15 residues. Trimming stripped 6 bases from V and 4 bases from J, with 18 bases between. CDR1 and CDR2 (germline): MNHEY, SVGAGI. The CDR3 here is CASSASGEGLYGYTF. The CDR3, as DNA: TGTGCCAGCAGCGCGTCGGGGGAGGGTCTCTATGGCTACACCTTC.

This clone was recorded a few times. The rearrangement uses TRBV15 and TRBJ2-3; D unclear. This CDR3 comprises 13 residues. Trimming removed 0 bases from V and 1 base from J, with 2 bases in between. Germline V lookup: CDR1 LNHNV, CDR2 YYDKDF (reference sequence). In DNA, the CDR3 is TGTGCCACCAGCAGAGATCGCACAGATACGCAGTATTTT. This translates into CATSRDRTDTQYF. Full variable domain (outside the CDR3, taken from reference TRBV15 and TRBJ2-3): DAMVIQNPRYQVTQFGKPVTLSCSQTLNHNVMYWYQQKSSQAPKLLFHYYDKDFNNEADTPDNFQSRRPNTSFCFLDIRSPGLGDTAMYLCATSRDRTDTQYFGPGTRLTVL.

The rearrangement uses TRBV19 and TRBJ2-1; 9 bases align to TRBD1. Germline lookup yields CDR1 LNHDA and CDR2 SQIVND (reference sequence). V dropped 3 bases and J dropped 9; count of bases not matched to a gene: 12. The CDR3 contains 16 residues. In DNA form, the CDR3 reads TGTGCCAGTAGTATCCCGGACAGGGGATGGTTTAGTGAGCAGTTCTTC. This codes for CASSIPDRGWFSEQFF.

The chain recombines TRBV19 with TRBJ2-2, with 12 bases aligning to TRBD1. V gave up 1 base and J gave up 7 bases; unmatched junction bases: 10. This CDR3 contains 18 residues. CDR1 and CDR2 from the germline V gene are LNHDA and SQIVND (reference sequence). The CDR3 DNA is TGTGCCAGTAGTATAGGCGATTGGGACAGGGGGCGTAGCGGGGAGCTGTTTTTT. Its translation: CASSIGDWDRGRSGELFF.

V gene TRBV11-2 combines with J gene TRBJ2-7, with 10 bases lining up with TRBD1. The CDR3 is 17 residues long. Unmatched junction bases numbered 9, after V lost 3 bases and J lost 1 base. Germline loops: CDR1 SGHAT, CDR2 FQNNGV. CDR3 in amino acids: CASSFNPGQGFSYEQYF. DNA of the CDR3: TGTGCCAGCAGCTTCAATCCGGGACAGGGGTTTTCCTACGAGCAGTACTTC.

The rearrangement joins TRBV7-2 to TRBJ2-6; D is undetermined. CDR1 SGHTA and CDR2 FQGNSA come from the germline V gene. The ends were cut back, 0 bases at V and 4 bases at J, with 7 bases in the middle. The CDR3 sequence is 15 residues long. The CDR3 nucleotides read TGTGCCAGCAGCTTAGCGAAAACCGGGGCCAACGTCCTGACTTTC. Translating it yields CASSLAKTGANVLTF. Full variable domain (remainder filled in from reference TRBV7-2 and TRBJ2-6): GAGVSQSPSNKVTEKGKDVELRCDPISGHTALYWYRQSLGQGLEFLIYFQGNSAPDKSGLPSDRFSAERTGGSVSTLTIQRTQQEDSAVYLCASSLAKTGANVLTFGAGSRLTVL.

The chain combines TRBV28 with TRBJ2-1, with 8 bases lining up with TRBD1. V shed 8 bases and J 5 bases; nucleotides not matched to a gene: 14. Germline CDR1 MDHEN, CDR2 SYDVKM. The CDR3 runs 16 residues. CDR3 sequence: CASSPSDRVSHNEQFF. The CDR3 coding sequence is TGTGCCAGCTCCCCTTCGGACAGGGTTTCCCACAATGAGCAGTTCTTC.

The V call is TRBV5-1, the J call TRBJ1-1; D perhaps matches TRBD1 (6 bases). Per the germline V gene, CDR1 is SGHRS and CDR2 is YFSETQ. The V end lost 5 bases, the J end lost 7 bases, and 15 bases lay between the germline ends. CDR3 size: 13 residues. DNA for the CDR3: TGCGCCAGCAGTGGGTCAGGGGATGGTGAAGCTTTCTTT. The encoded protein is CASSGSGDGEAFF. The variable domain in full, completed from reference TRBV5-1 and TRBJ1-1, reads KAGVTQTPRYLIKTRGQQVTLSCSPISGHRSVSWYQQTPGQGLQFLFEYFSETQRNKGNFPGRFSGRQFSNSRSEMNVSTLELGDSALYLCASSGSGDGEAFFGQGTRLTVV.

The V gene is TRBV27, the J gene TRBJ1-2; D remains unclear. CDR1 is MNHEY, CDR2 SMNVEV, per germline (reference sequence). Trimming pared 6 bases from V and 7 bases from J, leaving 9 bases between. The length of the CDR3 is 11 residues. CDR3 loop: CASSPGSGYTF. The CDR3, as DNA: TGTGCCAGCAGCCCTGGGAGTGGCTACACCTTC.

CDR3 bases: TGTGCCAGCAGCTTAGGCTTGCCTAGCGGGAGTGGCACAGATACGCAGTATTTT. Amino acids: CASSLGLPSGSGTDTQYF. This sequence joins TRBV13 and TRBJ2-3; 10 bases map to TRBD2. The CDR3 sequence is 18 residues long. V was clipped by 0 bases and J by 1 base; unmatched bases: 7. Per germline, CDR1 PRHDT and CDR2 FYEKMQ (reference sequence).